This T cell receptor beta chain was recovered during a study of blood T cell repertoires in COVID-19. Under the authors' procedure: Amplification of reference gene primers was used by the study to estimate nucleated cell counts. Produced via immunoSEQ multiplex PCR; TCRdb's table is partial and in-frame only. Clone size and V and J calls were adopted from that table, with D and trimming inferred from the DNA. The sample has 350,000 or so clones, approximately 86% seen once; the top ten hold about 4.2%. Trimming pared 1 base from V and 0 bases from J, leaving 9 bases between. The CDR3 totals 16 residues. From germline, CDR1 is LGHNA and CDR2 YNFKEQ. Individuals aged roughly 18 to 95 years were recruited from roughly 23 US areas. Categorization into cohorts depended on clinical history that participants reported.

The sequence was obtained from a middle-aged woman with acute COVID-19. Source material: PBMCs or T cells enriched from blood (not recorded which). The rearrangement uses TRBV4-2 and TRBJ1-4; D uncertain. CDR3 loop: CASSQGAIATNEKLFF. The CDR3 bases are TGTGCCAGCAGCCAAGGGGCAATCGCAACTAATGAAAAACTGTTTTTT.